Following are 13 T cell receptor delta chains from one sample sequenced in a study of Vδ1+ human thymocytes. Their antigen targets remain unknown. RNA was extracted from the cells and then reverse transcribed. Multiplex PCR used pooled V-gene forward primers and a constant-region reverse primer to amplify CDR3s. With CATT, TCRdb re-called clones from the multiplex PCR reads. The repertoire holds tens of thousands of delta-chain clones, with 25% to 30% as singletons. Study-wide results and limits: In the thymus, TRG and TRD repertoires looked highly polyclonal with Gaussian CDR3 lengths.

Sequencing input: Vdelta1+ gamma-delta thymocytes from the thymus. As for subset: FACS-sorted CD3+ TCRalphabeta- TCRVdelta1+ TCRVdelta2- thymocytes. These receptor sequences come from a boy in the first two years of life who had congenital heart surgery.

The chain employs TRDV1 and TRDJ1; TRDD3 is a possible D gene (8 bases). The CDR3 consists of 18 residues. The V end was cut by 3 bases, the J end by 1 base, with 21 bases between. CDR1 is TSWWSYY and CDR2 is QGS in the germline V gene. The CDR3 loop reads CALGDHSYWGQRTDKLIF. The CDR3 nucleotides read TGTGCTCTTGGGGACCATTCCTACTGGGGGCAACGCACCGATAAACTCATCTTT.

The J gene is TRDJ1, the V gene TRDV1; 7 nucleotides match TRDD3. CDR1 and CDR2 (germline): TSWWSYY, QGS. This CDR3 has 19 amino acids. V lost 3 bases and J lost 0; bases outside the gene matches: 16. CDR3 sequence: CALGDSQSWGLPYTDKLIF. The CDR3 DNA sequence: TGTGCTCTTGGGGACAGCCAGTCCTGGGGGCTACCGTACACCGATAAACTCATCTTT.

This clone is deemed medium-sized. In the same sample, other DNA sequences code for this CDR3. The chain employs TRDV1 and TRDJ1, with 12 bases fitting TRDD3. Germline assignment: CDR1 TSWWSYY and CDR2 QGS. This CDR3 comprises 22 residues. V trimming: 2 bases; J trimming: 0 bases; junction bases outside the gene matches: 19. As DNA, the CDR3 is TGTGCTCTTGGGGAAGTGAGTCCTACCGTCTGGGGGATACGCCAGGACACCGATAAACTCATCTTT. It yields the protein CALGEVSPTVWGIRQDTDKLIF.

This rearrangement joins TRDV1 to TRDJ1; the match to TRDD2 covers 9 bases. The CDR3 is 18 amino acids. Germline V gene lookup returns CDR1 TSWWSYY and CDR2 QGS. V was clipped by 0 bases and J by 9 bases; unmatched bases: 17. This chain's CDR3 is CALGELSFLRPPYDELIF. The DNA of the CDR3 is TGTGCTCTTGGGGAACTCTCCTTCCTACGCCCTCCCTATGATGAACTCATCTTT.

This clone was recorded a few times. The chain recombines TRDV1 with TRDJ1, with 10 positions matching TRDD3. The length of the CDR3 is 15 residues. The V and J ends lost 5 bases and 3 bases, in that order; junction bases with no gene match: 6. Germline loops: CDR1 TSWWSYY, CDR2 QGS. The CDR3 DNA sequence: TGTGCTCTTGGGAACTGGGGGATGGTCTCCGATAAACTCATCTTT. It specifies CALGNWGMVSDKLIF.

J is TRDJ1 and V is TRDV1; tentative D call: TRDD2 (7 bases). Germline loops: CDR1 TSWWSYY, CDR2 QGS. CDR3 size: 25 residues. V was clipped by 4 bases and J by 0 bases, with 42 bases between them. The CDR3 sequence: CALGAQKVRGFLSWGSKPHTDKLIF. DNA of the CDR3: TGTGCTCTTGGGGCCCAAAAAGTACGAGGCTTCCTATCCTGGGGATCAAAACCTCACACCGATAAACTCATCTTT.

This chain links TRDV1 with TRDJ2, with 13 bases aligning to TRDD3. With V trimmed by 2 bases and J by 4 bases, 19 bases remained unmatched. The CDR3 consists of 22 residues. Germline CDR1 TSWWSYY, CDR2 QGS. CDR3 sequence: CALGEGTPPSPTGGYETAQLFF. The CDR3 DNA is TGTGCTCTTGGGGAAGGAACTCCACCGTCCCCCACTGGGGGATACGAGACAGCACAACTCTTCTTT.

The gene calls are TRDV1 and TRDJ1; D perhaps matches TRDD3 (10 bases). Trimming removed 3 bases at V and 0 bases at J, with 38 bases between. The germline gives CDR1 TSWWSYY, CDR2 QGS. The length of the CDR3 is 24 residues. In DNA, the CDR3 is TGTGCTCTTGGGGACCGGCCTTCCTACGAAGGTGGGAACTGGGGGATCTCCTACACCGATAAACTCATCTTT. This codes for CALGDRPSYEGGNWGISYTDKLIF.

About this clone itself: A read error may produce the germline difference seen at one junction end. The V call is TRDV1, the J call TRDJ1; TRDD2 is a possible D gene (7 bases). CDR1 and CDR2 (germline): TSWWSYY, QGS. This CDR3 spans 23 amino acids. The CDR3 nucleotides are TGTGCTCTTGGGGAACTGGGATTCCTACTCTGGGATAGGCCCCGGGAAAACACCGATAAACCCATCTTT. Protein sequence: CALGELGFLLWDRPRENTDKPIF.

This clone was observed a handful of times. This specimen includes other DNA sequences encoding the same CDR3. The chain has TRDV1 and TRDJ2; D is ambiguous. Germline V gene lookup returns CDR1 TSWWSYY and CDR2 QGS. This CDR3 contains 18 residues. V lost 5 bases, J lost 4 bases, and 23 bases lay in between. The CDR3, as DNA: TGTGCTCTTGGGAAAGAGAGGGGCCGAATCCCAAAGACAGCACAACTCTTCTTT. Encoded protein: CALGKERGRIPKTAQLFF.

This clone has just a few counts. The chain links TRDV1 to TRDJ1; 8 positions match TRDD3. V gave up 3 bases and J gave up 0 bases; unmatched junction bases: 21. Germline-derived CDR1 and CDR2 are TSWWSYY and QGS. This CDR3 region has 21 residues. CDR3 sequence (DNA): TGTGCTCTTGGGGATCCTTTAACGGGTGGGGGATGCGGACCGTACACCGATAAACTCATCTTT. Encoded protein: CALGDPLTGGGCGPYTDKLIF.

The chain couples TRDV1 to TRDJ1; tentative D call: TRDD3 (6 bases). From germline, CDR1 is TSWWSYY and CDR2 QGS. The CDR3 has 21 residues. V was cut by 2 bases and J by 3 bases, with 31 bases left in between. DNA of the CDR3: TGTGCTCTTGGGGAATACTATAGCGTACTGGGCTTTGAACCTCGCTCCGATAAACTCATCTTT. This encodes CALGEYYSVLGFEPRSDKLIF.

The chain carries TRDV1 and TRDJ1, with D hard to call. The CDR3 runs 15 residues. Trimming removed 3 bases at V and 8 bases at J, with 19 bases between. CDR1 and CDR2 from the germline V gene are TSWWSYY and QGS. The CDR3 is CALGEPFTLMVKLIF. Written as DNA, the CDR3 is TGTGCTCTTGGGGAGCCCTTTACCCTGATGGTCAAACTCATCTTT.